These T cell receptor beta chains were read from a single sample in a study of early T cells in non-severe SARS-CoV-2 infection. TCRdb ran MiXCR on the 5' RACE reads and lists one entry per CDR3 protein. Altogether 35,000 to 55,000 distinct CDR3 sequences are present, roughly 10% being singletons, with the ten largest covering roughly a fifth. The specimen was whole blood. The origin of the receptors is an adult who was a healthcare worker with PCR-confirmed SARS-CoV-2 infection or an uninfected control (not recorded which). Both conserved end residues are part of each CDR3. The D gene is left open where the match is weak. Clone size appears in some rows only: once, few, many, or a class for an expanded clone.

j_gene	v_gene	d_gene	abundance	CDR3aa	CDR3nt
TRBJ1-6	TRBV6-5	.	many	CASSYSQISYNSPLHF	TGTGCCAGCAGTTACTCCCAGATCTCCTATAATTCACCCCTCCACTTT
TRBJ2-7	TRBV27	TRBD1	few	CASMTGTGGYEQYF	TGTGCCAGCATGACCGGGACAGGGGGATACGAGCAGTACTTC
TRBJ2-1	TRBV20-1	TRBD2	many	CSARSSGAYNEQFF	TGCAGTGCTAGGTCCAGCGGGGCTTACAATGAGCAGTTCTTC
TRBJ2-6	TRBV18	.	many	CASSALDGIRGANVLTF	TGTGCCAGCTCAGCCCTGGACGGCATTAGGGGGGCCAACGTCCTGACTTTC
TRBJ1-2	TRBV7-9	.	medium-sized	CASSPTGTGYGYTF	TGTGCCAGCAGCCCTACAGGGACGGGCTATGGCTACACCTTC
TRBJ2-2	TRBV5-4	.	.	CASSLTRTGELFF	TGTGCCAGCAGCCTGACTCGGACCGGGGAGCTGTTTTTT
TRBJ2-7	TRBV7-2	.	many	CASSSKITGYEQYF	TGTGCCAGCAGCTCCAAGATAACAGGGTACGAGCAGTACTTC
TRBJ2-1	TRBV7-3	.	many	CASSSSPYNEQFF	TGTGCCAGCAGCTCCAGCCCTTACAATGAGCAGTTCTTC
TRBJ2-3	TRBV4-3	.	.	CASSHRLADTQYF	TGCGCCAGCAGCCACCGTCTAGCAGATACGCAGTATTTT
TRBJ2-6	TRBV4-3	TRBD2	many	CASSQGARGLAGANVLTF	TGCGCCAGCAGCCAAGGGGCTAGGGGACTAGCTGGGGCCAACGTCCTGACTTTC
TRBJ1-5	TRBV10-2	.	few	CASSEWGRNQPQHF	TGCGCCAGCAGTGAGTGGGGCAGAAATCAGCCCCAGCATTTT
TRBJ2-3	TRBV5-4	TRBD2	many	CASSLLAGGMFTQYF	TGTGCCAGCAGCCTTCTAGCGGGAGGGATGTTTACGCAGTATTTT
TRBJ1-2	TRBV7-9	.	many	CASSSLSSGAGLNYGYTF	TGTGCCAGCAGCTCCCTCTCCAGTGGGGCTGGACTGAACTATGGCTACACCTTC
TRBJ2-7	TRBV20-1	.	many	CSATLDARQGKQYF	TGCAGTGCTACTCTGGACGCGCGCCAGGGGAAGCAGTACTTC
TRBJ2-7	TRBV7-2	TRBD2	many	CASSFLAATYEQYF	TGTGCCAGCAGCTTCCTAGCGGCTACCTACGAGCAGTACTTC
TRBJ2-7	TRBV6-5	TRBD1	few	CASSYSKGGSYEQYF	TGTGCCAGCAGTTACTCGAAAGGGGGCAGCTACGAGCAGTACTTC
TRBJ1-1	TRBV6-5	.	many	CASRTHIEGTEAFF	TGTGCCAGCAGGACCCACATCGAAGGTACTGAAGCTTTCTTT